This section outlines one T cell receptor beta chain sequence together with its context. Antigen unknown. Amplification of the TCR beta CDR3 regions used RNA transcripts (as template). HTBI primers primed a first-round RT-PCR, and a second-round multiplex PCR followed. TCRdb re-called the multiplex PCR reads through MiXCR, storing one row per CDR3 protein. Of almost 750,000 distinct CDR3 sequences listed, roughly 40% were seen once; the top ten hold 44%. This record belongs to a study of Graves' ophthalmopathy and Graves' hyperthyroidism. Study findings and constraints: For separating ophthalmopathy from stable hyperthyroidism, a 13-signature model gave 87.88% sensitivity and roughly 79% specificity.

CDR3 length: 15 residues. Germline assignment: CDR1 SQVTM and CDR2 ANQGSEA. V shed 4 bases and J shed 3 bases, with 13 bases lying between them. The sequenced material came from peripheral blood. The chain couples TRBV29-1 to TRBJ2-6; the D is unclear. The clonotype comes from an adult man with Graves' ophthalmopathy. The CDR3 spells CSVVSTVYGANVLTF. DNA of the CDR3: TGCAGCGTTGTGTCGACGGTGTATGGGGCCAACGTCCTGACTTTC.